Listed here are 15 T cell receptor beta chains from one sample, sequenced in a study of neurological immune-mediated disorders. TCRdb used MiXCR to reprocess the 5' RACE reads, holding one entry per CDR3 protein. The table lists about 71,000 distinct CDR3 sequences, roughly 4.8% of them singletons. Sequences were obtained from PBMCs. All receptors derive from a man aged 25 to 45 with multiple sclerosis.

This clonotype was seen at least ten times. The chain is built from TRBV14 and TRBJ1-1; D call uncertain. Deletions cut 2 bases from V and 1 base from J, with 17 bases between. This CDR3 contains 17 residues. Per the germline V gene, CDR1 is SGHDN and CDR2 is FVKESK. The CDR3 sequence: CASSQSIWGRRNTEAFF. DNA of the CDR3: TGTGCCAGCAGCCAATCGATTTGGGGAAGGCGGAACACTGAAGCTTTCTTT.

There are many counts of this clonotype. This chain joins TRBV29-1 and TRBJ1-2, with a weak D call TRBD1 (5 bases). Deletions cut 3 bases from V and 7 bases from J, with 9 bases between. The CDR3 runs to 11 residues. From germline, CDR1 is SQVTM and CDR2 ANQGSEA. In nucleotides, the CDR3 is TGCAGCGTTGATAAAGGGGCTGGCTACACCTTC. Residues: CSVDKGAGYTF.

The sample holds a few counts of this clonotype. This chain joins TRBV7-6 and TRBJ1-1; unclear D gene. There are 13 residues in the CDR3. The germline CDR1 and CDR2 sequences are SGHVS and FNYEAQ. Between the trimmed V and J ends, which lost 0 bases and 5 bases, there was a span of 7 bases. The CDR3: CASSLAVETEAFF. The DNA for the CDR3 is TGTGCCAGCAGCTTAGCAGTGGAAACTGAAGCTTTCTTT.

In its sample, this clonotype was seen many times. The chain links TRBV11-2 to TRBJ1-2, with 9 bases matching TRBD1. The CDR3 runs to 15 residues. The germline CDR1 and CDR2 sequences are SGHAT and FQNNGV. The junction had 5 bases not matched to a gene; V was cut back by 1 base and J by 5 bases. The CDR3 sequence: CASSLGLGTGYGYTF. DNA for the CDR3: TGTGCCAGCAGCTTAGGTCTCGGGACAGGGTATGGCTACACCTTC.

This clonotype was recorded at least ten times. The rearrangement links TRBV5-6 to TRBJ2-7; 8 bases map to TRBD1. The germline V gene has CDR1 SGHDT and CDR2 YYEEEE. V shed 4 bases and J 2 bases; nucleotides not matched to a gene: 5. The CDR3 length is 14 residues. The chain's CDR3 is CASSQWTGPYEQYF. CDR3 bases: TGTGCCAGCAGCCAGTGGACAGGGCCCTACGAGCAGTACTTC.

This clonotype was counted between two and nine times. CDR3 region: CASSLGITSPNYGYTF. The CDR3 DNA follows: TGTGCCAGCAGCTTGGGGATAACCTCGCCTAACTATGGCTACACCTTC. The rearrangement joins TRBV5-5 to TRBJ1-2; no reliable D call. Trimming took off 0 bases at V and 0 bases at J, with 12 bases between the two ends. The germline V gene encodes CDR1 SGHKS and CDR2 YYEKEE (reference sequence). This CDR3 is built from 16 residues.

This clonotype was seen at least ten times. The chain links TRBV10-2 to TRBJ1-5; D uncertain. Germline values: CDR1 WSHSY, CDR2 SAAADI. V was shortened by 8 bases and J by 7 bases, with 12 bases between the two germline ends. The CDR3 sequence is 12 residues long. The CDR3 DNA reads as TGCGCCAGCCGCTCCCCCGGACAGCCCCAGCATTTT. Residues: CASRSPGQPQHF.

This clonotype was seen a handful of times. At one boundary the junction diverges from the germline segment, which might be a read error. This chain links TRBV20-1 with TRBJ1-5; TRBD1 is a possible D gene (5 bases). Germline V gene lookup returns CDR1 DFQATT and CDR2 SNEGSKA (reference sequence). The CDR3 contains 13 residues. Here the CDR3 DNA reads TGCAGTGCTAGGGCGCAGGGAGAACAGCCCCAGAATTTT. This encodes CSARAQGEQPQNF.

This clonotype has a handful of counts. The gene calls are TRBV5-6 and TRBJ2-3; D assignment may be TRBD1 or TRBD2 (5 bases each). Trimming took off 3 bases at V and 3 bases at J, with 23 bases between the two ends. The CDR3 extends over 18 amino acids. Germline V gene sequence: CDR1 SGHDT, CDR2 YYEEEE. In DNA form, the CDR3 reads TGTGCCAGCAGCTCCCGGGACCGACTCCGAGAGGGTACAGATACGCAGTATTTT. It translates to CASSSRDRLREGTDTQYF. The variable domain in full, with the rest retrieved from reference TRBV5-6 and TRBJ2-3, is DAGVTQSPTHLIKTRGQQVTLRCSPKSGHDTVSWYQQALGQGPQFIFQYYEEEERQRGNFPDRFSGHQFPNYSSELNVNALLLGDSALYLCASSSRDRLREGTDTQYFGPGTRLTVL.

This clonotype was detected a few times. The chain links TRBV20-1 to TRBJ2-5; D gene unclear. The CDR3 is 12 amino acids. Germline V gene sequence: CDR1 DFQATT, CDR2 SNEGSKA (reference sequence). Deletions cut 3 bases from V and 4 bases from J, with 9 bases between. The CDR3: CSARLASETQYF. DNA for the CDR3: TGCAGTGCTAGGCTGGCCTCAGAGACCCAGTACTTC.

In this sample, this clonotype turned up many times. The gene calls are TRBV3-1 and TRBJ2-6; D ambiguous. Between the trimmed V and J ends, which lost 2 bases and 0 bases, there was a span of 11 bases. In germline, CDR1 is LGHDT, CDR2 YNNKEL (reference sequence). This CDR3 spans 17 amino acids. In DNA form, the CDR3 reads TGTGCCAGCAGCCAACAATCCCAATCCTCTGGGGCCAACGTCCTGACTTTC. It specifies CASSQQSQSSGANVLTF.

This clonotype was recorded at least ten times. The V gene is TRBV10-2, the J gene TRBJ2-2; D ambiguous. V was shortened by 4 bases and J by 2 bases, with 5 bases between the two germline ends. CDR1 is WSHSY, CDR2 SAAADI, per germline. This CDR3 contains 13 residues. The CDR3 sequence: CASSGSNTGELFF. CDR3 sequence (DNA): TGCGCCAGCAGTGGGTCAAACACCGGGGAGCTGTTTTTT.

This clonotype came up many times. This chain connects TRBV12-3 or TRBV12-4 to TRBJ2-3, with 7 nucleotides matching TRBD2. CDR3 length equals 14 residues. The J segment lost 5 bases and the V segment lost 6 bases, leaving 8 bases of the junction unmatched. CDR3 region: CASRPGLVGDTQYF. The CDR3 coding sequence is TGTGCCAGCAGGCCCGGACTAGTGGGAGATACGCAGTATTTT.

This rearrangement joins TRBV20-1 to TRBJ2-7, with TRBD1 matching 8 bases. This CDR3 contains 14 residues. Trimming took 0 bases from V and 7 from J; bases not matched to a gene: 8. CDR1 and CDR2 from the germline V gene are DFQATT and SNEGSKA (reference sequence). This CDR3 is CSARDGRGLKEQYF. The CDR3 DNA reads TGCAGTGCTAGAGATGGCAGGGGGCTTAAAGAGCAGTACTTC.

Many counts were recorded for this clonotype. This rearrangement joins TRBV7-9 to TRBJ2-3; no clear D. Trimming took 2 bases from V and 6 from J, leaving 9 bases between them. The CDR3 runs to 13 residues. CDR1 is SEHNR and CDR2 is FQNEAQ in the germline V gene (reference sequence). CDR3 nucleotides: TGTGCCAGCAGCTTATTCTTCGGGGATACGCAGTATTTT. This codes for CASSLFFGDTQYF.